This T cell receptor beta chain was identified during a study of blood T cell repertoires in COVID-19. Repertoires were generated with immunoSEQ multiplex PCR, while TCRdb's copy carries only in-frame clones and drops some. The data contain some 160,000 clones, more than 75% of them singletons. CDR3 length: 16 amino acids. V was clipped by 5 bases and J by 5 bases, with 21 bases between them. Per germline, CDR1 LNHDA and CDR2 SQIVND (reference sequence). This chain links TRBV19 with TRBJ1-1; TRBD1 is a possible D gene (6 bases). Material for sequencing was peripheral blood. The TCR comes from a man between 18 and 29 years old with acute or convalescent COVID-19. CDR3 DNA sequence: TGTGCCAGTAGTTTTACAGGGCGAGGGATGGGGACTGAAGCTTTCTTT. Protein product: CASSFTGRGMGTEAFF.